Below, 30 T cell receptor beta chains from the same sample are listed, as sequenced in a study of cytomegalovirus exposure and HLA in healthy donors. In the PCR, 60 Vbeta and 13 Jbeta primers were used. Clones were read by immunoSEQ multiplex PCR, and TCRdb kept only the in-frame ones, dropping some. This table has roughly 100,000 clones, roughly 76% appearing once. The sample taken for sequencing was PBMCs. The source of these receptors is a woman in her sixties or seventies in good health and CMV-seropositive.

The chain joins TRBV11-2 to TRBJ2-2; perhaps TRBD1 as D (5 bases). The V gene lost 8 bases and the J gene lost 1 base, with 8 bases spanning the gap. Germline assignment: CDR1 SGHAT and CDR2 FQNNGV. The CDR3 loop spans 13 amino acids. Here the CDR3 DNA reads TGTGCCAGCGGAGACAGGAACACCGGGGAGCTGTTTTTT. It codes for CASGDRNTGELFF.

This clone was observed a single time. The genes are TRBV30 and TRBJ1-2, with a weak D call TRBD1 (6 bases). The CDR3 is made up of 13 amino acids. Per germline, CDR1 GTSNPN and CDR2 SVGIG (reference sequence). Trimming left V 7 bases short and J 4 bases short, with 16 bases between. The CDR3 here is CASNRARSYGYTF. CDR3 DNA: TGTGCCTCGAACAGGGCGCGCAGCTATGGCTACACCTTC.

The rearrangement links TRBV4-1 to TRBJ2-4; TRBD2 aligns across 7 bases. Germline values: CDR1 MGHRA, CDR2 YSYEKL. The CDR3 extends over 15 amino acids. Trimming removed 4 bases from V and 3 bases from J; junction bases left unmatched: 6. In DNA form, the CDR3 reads TGCGCCAGCAGCCCTTCCGGGGGGATCAAAAACATTCAGTACTTC. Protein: CASSPSGGIKNIQYF.

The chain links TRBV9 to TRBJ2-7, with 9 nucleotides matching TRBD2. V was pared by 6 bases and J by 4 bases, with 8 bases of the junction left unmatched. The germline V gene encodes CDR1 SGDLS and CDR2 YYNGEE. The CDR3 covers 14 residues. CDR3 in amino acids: CASINPGLAYEQYF. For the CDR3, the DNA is TGTGCCAGCATCAATCCGGGACTAGCTTACGAGCAGTACTTC.

Here the CDR3 DNA reads TGTGCTAGTGGTTTGGGTACAGGGGAGAGGATTGAAGCTTTCTTT. Translated, it gives CASGLGTGERIEAFF. The V gene is TRBV12-5, the J gene TRBJ1-1; 7 bases are shared with TRBD1. Germline V lookup: CDR1 LGHNT, CDR2 FRNRAP. Trimming at V came to 1 base and at J to 7 bases, leaving 9 bases not matched to a gene. The CDR3 length is 15 residues.

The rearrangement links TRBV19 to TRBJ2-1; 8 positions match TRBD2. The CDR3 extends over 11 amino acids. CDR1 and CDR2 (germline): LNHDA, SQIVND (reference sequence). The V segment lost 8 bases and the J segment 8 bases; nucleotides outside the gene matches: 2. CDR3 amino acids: CASGTRYEQFF. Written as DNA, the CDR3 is TGTGCCAGTGGGACTAGGTATGAGCAGTTCTTC.

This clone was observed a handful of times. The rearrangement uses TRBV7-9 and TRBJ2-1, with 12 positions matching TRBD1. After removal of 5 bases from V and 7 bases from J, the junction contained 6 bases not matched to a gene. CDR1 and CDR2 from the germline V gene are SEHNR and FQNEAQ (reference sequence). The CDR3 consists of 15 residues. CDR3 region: CASSPGTGGWNEQFF. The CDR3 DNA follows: TGTGCCAGCAGCCCCGGGACAGGGGGCTGGAATGAGCAGTTCTTC.

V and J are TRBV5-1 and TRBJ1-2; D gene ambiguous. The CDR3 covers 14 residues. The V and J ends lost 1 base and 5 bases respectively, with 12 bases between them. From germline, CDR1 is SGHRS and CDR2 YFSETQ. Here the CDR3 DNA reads TGCGCCAGCAGCTTGTGGGCAGCGGAATATGGCTACACCTTC. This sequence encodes CASSLWAAEYGYTF.

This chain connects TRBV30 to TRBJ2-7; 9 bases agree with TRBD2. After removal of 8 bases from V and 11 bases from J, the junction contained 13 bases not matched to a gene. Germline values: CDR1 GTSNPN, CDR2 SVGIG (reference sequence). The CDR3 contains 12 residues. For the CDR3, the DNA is TGTGCCACCCAGACCCCGGGACTAGCCGAGTACTTC. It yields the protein CATQTPGLAEYF.

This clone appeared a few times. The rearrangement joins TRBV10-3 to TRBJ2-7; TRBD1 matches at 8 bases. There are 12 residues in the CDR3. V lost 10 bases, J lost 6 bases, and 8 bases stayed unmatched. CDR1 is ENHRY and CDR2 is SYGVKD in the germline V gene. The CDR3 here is CATTTGVPEQYF. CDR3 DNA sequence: TGTGCCACCACGACAGGGGTCCCCGAGCAGTACTTC.

The CDR3 loop reads CASSRDFKSYEQYF. DNA for the CDR3: TGTGCCAGCAGCCGGGACTTTAAATCCTACGAGCAGTACTTC. J is TRBJ2-5 and V is TRBV6-5; perhaps TRBD2 as D (6 bases). TRBJ2-7 explains the end of the DNA better; the J call may be wrong. This CDR3 is 14 amino acids long. The germline CDR1 and CDR2 sequences are MNHEY and SVGAGI.

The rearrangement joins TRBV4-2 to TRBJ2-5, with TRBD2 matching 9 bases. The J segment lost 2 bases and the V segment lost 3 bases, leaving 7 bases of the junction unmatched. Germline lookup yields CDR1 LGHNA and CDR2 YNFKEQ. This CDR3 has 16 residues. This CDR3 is CASSQARLAVQETQYF. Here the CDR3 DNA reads TGTGCCAGCAGCCAGGCCAGACTAGCGGTACAAGAGACCCAGTACTTC.

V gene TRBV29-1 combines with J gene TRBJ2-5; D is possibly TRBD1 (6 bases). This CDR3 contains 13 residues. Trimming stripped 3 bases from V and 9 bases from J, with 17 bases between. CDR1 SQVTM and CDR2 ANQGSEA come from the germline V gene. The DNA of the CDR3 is TGCAGCGTTGAGCGCGGTAGATCAGGGGCCCAGTACTTC. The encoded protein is CSVERGRSGAQYF. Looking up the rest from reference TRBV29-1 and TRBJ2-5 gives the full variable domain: SAVISQKPSRDICQRGTSLTIQCQVDSQVTMMFWYRQQPGQSLTLIATANQGSEATYESGFVIDKFPISRPNLTFSTLTVSNMSPEDSSIYLCSVERGRSGAQYFGPGTRLLVL.

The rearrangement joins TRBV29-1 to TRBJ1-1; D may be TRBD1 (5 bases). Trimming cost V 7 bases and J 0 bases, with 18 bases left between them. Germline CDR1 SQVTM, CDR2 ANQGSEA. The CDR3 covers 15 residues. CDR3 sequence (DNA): TGCAGCGCGGACAAAGGCCTGAACATGAACACTGAAGCTTTCTTT. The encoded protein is CSADKGLNMNTEAFF.

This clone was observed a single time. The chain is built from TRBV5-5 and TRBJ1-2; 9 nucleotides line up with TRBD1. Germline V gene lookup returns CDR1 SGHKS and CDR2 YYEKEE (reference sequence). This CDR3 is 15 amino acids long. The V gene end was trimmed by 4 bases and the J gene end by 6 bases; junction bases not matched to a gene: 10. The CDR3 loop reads CASSAPGTGLDGYTF. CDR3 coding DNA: TGTGCCAGCAGCGCACCCGGGACAGGGCTAGATGGCTACACCTTC.

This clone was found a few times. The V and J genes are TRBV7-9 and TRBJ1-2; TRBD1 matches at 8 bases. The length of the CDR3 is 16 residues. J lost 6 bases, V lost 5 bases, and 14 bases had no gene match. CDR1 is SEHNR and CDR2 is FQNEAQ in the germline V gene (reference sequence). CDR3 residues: CASSQSRGQAVNGYTF. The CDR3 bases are TGTGCCAGCAGCCAATCGAGGGGACAGGCGGTTAATGGCTACACCTTC.

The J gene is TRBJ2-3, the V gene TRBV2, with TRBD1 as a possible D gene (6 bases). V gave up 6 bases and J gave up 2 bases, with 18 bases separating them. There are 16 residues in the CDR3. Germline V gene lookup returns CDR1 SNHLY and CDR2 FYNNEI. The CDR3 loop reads CASSQGTSLDTDTQYF. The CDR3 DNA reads TGTGCCAGCAGCCAAGGGACATCGTTGGACACAGATACGCAGTATTTT.

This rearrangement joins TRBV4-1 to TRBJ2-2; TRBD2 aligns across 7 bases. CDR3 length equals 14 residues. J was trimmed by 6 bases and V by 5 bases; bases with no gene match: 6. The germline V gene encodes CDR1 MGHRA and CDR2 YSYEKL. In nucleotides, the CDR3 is TGCGCCAGCAGCATTGGACGGGGGGCCGGGGAGCTGTTTTTT. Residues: CASSIGRGAGELFF.

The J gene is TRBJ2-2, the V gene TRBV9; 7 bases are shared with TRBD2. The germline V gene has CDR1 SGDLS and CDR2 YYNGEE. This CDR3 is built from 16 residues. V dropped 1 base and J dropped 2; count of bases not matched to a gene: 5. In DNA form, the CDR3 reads TGTGCCAGCAGCGTACACCAGCGGGGAAACACCGGGGAGCTGTTTTTT. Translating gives CASSVHQRGNTGELFF.

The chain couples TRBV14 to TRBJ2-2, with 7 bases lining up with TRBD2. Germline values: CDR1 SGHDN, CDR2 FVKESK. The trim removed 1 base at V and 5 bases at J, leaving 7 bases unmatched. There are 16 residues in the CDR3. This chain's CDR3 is CASSQVPSGATGELFF. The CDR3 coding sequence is TGTGCCAGCAGCCAAGTTCCTAGCGGAGCTACCGGGGAGCTGTTTTTT. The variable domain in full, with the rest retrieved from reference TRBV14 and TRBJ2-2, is EAGVTQFPSHSVIEKGQTVTLRCDPISGHDNLYWYRRVMGKEIKFLLHFVKESKQDESGMPNNRFLAERTGGTYSTLKVQPAELEDSGVYFCASSQVPSGATGELFFGEGSRLTVL.

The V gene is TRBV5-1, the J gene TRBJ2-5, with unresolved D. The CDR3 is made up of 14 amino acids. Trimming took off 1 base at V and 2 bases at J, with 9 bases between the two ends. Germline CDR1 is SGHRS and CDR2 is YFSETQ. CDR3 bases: TGCGCCAGCAGCTTGATGACTTATCAAGAGACCCAGTACTTC. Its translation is CASSLMTYQETQYF.

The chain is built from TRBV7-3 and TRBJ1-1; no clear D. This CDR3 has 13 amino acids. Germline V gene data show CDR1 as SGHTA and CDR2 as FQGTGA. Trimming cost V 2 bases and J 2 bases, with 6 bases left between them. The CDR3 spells CASSLSVNTEAFF. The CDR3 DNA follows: TGTGCCAGCAGCTTATCGGTAAACACTGAAGCTTTCTTT.

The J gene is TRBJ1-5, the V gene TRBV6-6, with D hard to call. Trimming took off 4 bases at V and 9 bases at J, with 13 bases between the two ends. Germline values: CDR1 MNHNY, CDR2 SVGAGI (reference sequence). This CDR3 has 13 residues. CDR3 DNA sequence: TGTGCCAGCAGTTTCCCAGAGGGTCGGCCCCAGCATTTT. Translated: CASSFPEGRPQHF.

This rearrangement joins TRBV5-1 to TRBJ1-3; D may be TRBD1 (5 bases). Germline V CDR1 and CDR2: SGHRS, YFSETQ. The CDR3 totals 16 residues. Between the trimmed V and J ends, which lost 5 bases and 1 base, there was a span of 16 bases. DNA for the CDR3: TGCGCCAGCAGTCTTGGGACTTCAGTTTCTGGAAACACCATATATTTT. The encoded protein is CASSLGTSVSGNTIYF.

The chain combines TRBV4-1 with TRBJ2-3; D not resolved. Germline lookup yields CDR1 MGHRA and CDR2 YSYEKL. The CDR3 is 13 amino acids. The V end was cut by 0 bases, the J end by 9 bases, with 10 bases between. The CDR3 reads CASSQDLRYTQYF. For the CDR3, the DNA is TGCGCCAGCAGCCAAGATCTCAGGTACACGCAGTATTTT.

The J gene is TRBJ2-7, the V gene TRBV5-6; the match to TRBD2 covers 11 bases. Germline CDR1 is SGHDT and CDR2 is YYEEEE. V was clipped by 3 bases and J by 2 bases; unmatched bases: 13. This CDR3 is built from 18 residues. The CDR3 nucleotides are TGTGCCAGCAGCTCGCCAGATTCCGGGACTAGCGGAACCTACGAGCAGTACTTC. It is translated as CASSSPDSGTSGTYEQYF.

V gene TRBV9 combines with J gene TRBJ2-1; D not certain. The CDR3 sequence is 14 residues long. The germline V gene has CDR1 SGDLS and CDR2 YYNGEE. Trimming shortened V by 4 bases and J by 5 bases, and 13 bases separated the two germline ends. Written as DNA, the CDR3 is TGTGCCAGCAGCCCAGTCGCAGACAACAATGAGCAGTTCTTC. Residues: CASSPVADNNEQFF.

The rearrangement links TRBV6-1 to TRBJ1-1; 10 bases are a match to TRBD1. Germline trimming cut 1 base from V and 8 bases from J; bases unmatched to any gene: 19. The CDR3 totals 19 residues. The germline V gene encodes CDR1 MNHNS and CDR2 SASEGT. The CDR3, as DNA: TGTGCCAGCAGTGAAGTAGCGACAGGGGGCGTCAAATATTCCGGGGAAGCTTTCTTT. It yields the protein CASSEVATGGVKYSGEAFF.

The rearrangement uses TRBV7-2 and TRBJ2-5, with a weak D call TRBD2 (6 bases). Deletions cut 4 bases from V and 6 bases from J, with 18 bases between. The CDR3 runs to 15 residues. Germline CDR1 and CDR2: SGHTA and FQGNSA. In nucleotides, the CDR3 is TGTGCCAGCAGCTCCAGACTAGTGGAGGGGCAGACCCAGTACTTC. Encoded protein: CASSSRLVEGQTQYF.

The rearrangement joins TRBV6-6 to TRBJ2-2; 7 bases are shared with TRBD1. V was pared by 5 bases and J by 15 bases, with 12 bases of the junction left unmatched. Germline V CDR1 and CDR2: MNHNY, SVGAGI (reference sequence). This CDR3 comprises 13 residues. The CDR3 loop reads CASSITRDSKLFF. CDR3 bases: TGTGCCAGCAGTATAACACGGGACAGTAAATTGTTTTTT.